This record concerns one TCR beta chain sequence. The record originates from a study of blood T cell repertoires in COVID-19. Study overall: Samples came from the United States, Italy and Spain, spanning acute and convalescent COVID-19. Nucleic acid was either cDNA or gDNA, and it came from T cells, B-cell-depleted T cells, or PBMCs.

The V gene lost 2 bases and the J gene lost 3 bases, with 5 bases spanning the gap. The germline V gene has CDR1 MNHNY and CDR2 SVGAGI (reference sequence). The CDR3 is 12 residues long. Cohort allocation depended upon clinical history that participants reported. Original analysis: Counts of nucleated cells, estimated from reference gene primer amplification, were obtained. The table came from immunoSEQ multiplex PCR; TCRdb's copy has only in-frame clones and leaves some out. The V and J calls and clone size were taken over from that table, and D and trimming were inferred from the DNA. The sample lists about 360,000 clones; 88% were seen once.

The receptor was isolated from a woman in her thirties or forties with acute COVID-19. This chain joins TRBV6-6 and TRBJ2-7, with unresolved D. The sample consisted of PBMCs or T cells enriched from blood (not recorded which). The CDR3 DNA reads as TGTGCCAGCAGTTACCCCAACTACGAGCAGTACTTC. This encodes CASSYPNYEQYF.